What follows are 20 T cell receptor beta chains derived from one specimen sequenced in a study of blood T cell repertoires in COVID-19. The protocol was immunoSEQ multiplex PCR, while the TCRdb copy is restricted to in-frame clones and leaves out a portion. Of hundreds of thousands of clones listed, around 91% are singletons. The sample taken for sequencing was PBMCs or T cells enriched from blood (not recorded which). Source of these receptors: a man aged 25 to 45 who had recovered from COVID-19.

The chain carries TRBV11-2 and TRBJ1-6, with D perhaps TRBD1 (5 bases). CDR1 is SGHAT and CDR2 is FQNNGV in the germline V gene. V was clipped by 5 bases and J by 9 bases, with 14 bases between them. CDR3 length: 14 amino acids. CDR3: CASSPSEGRSPLHF. The CDR3 DNA reads TGTGCCAGCAGCCCCTCGGAGGGGCGTTCACCCCTCCACTTT. Complete variable domain (other parts from reference TRBV11-2 and TRBJ1-6): EAGVAQSPRYKIIEKRQSVAFWCNPISGHATLYWYQQILGQGPKLLIQFQNNGVVDDSQLPKDRFSAERLKGVDSTLKIQPAKLEDSAVYLCASSPSEGRSPLHFGNGTRLTVT.

The chain is built from TRBV2 and TRBJ2-7, with D possibly being TRBD2 (6 bases). The V end lost 10 bases, the J end lost 2 bases, and 21 bases lay between the germline ends. This CDR3 is 15 amino acids long. CDR1 is SNHLY and CDR2 is FYNNEI in the germline V gene. The CDR3 loop is CATSPRAGTPYEQYF. In nucleotides, the CDR3 is TGTGCCACTTCCCCCCGCGCGGGAACCCCCTACGAGCAGTACTTC.

The chain links TRBV28 to TRBJ1-5; D unresolved. Germline V gives CDR1 MDHEN, CDR2 SYDVKM. Trimming left V 7 bases short and J 11 bases short, with 21 bases between. The CDR3 runs 14 residues. The CDR3: CASTLSGSRGAQHF. The CDR3 DNA is TGTGCCAGCACTCTTTCGGGTTCCCGCGGGGCCCAGCATTTT.

The chain joins TRBV2 to TRBJ1-3, with D possibly TRBD1 on 6 matching bases. Germline CDR1 and CDR2: SNHLY and FYNNEI. The CDR3 is 13 residues long. Trimming took 8 bases from V and 4 from J, leaving 12 bases between them. The CDR3: CASGNRGGNTIYF. The CDR3 coding sequence is TGTGCCAGCGGAAATAGGGGGGGAAACACCATATATTTT. Full variable domain (missing parts from reference TRBV2 and TRBJ1-3): EPEVTQTPSHQVTQMGQEVILRCVPISNHLYFYWYRQILGQKVEFLVSFYNNEISEKSEIFDDQFSVERPDGSNFTLKIRSTKLEDSAMYFCASGNRGGNTIYFGEGSWLTVV.

The chain uses TRBV3-1 (or the pseudogene TRBV3-2) and TRBJ2-6; TRBD2 might be the D (5 bases). Trimming left V 4 bases short and J 7 bases short, with 17 bases between. The CDR3 contains 16 residues. Germline loops: CDR1 LGHDT, CDR2 YNNKEL (reference sequence). The DNA for the CDR3 is TGTGCCAGCAGCCCGCCCGTGAGGGTTAAAGCCAACGTCCTGACTTTC. It yields the protein CASSPPVRVKANVLTF.

In DNA form, the CDR3 reads TGCGCCAGTCGAACCGGGACAGGGTATTCACCCCTCCACTTT. Translation gives CASRTGTGYSPLHF. The chain combines TRBV10-2 with TRBJ1-6; 9 bases agree with TRBD1. J was trimmed by 8 bases and V by 9 bases; bases with no gene match: 8. Germline V lookup: CDR1 WSHSY, CDR2 SAAADI. The CDR3 extends over 14 amino acids.

This clone has a single count. CDR3: CASSTQSDTQYF. As DNA, the CDR3 is TGTGCCAGCAGTACCCAGTCAGATACGCAGTATTTT. The chain links TRBV27 to TRBJ2-3; no definite D call. The V gene's germline CDR1 is MNHEY and CDR2 SMNVEV (reference sequence). V dropped 5 bases and J dropped 4 bases, with 7 bases sitting between them. This CDR3 spans 12 amino acids.

This sequence joins TRBV19 and TRBJ1-4; 7 nucleotides align to TRBD1. Germline CDR1 is LNHDA and CDR2 is SQIVND (reference sequence). The junction had 8 bases not matched to a gene; V was cut back by 6 bases and J by 4 bases. The CDR3 extends over 15 amino acids. The DNA for the CDR3 is TGTGCCAGTAGCCCCAGGCAGGGGGTTAATGAAAAACTGTTTTTT. Translating gives CASSPRQGVNEKLFF.

This rearrangement joins TRBV30 to TRBJ1-5, with a possible D match to TRBD1 (5 bases). The CDR3 sequence is 18 residues long. Trimming stripped 3 bases from V and 0 bases from J, with 21 bases between. Per the germline V gene, CDR1 is GTSNPN and CDR2 is SVGIG (reference sequence). CDR3 coding DNA: TGTGCCTGGAGCCCCCAGGGATCCGAGCGCTATAGCAATCAGCCCCAGCATTTT. It specifies CAWSPQGSERYSNQPQHF.

J is TRBJ1-3 and V is TRBV2, with 8 bases fitting TRBD1. Germline loops: CDR1 SNHLY, CDR2 FYNNEI. With V trimmed by 7 bases and J by 1 base, 3 bases remained unmatched. The CDR3 spans 14 residues. The CDR3 region has the DNA TGTGCCAGCACCGGACAGGGTTCTGGAAACACCATATATTTT. Residues: CASTGQGSGNTIYF.

This chain uses TRBV5-8 with TRBJ1-5; 9 bases agree with TRBD1. Germline-derived CDR1 and CDR2 are SGHTS and YDEGEE. V lost 4 bases to trimming and J lost 0 bases; unmatched junction nucleotides: 11. This CDR3 has 18 amino acids. The CDR3 bases are TGTGCCAGCAGCCACCTGGACAGGGGCTACTATAGCAATCAGCCCCAGCATTTT. It translates to CASSHLDRGYYSNQPQHF.

The CDR3 DNA follows: TGTGCCAGCAGCCAAGCGGGGTCTGCCACCGGGGAGCTGTTTTTT. As protein: CASSQAGSATGELFF. J is TRBJ2-2 and V is TRBV4-2, with D perhaps TRBD2 (5 bases). V dropped 1 base and J dropped 4 bases, with 10 bases sitting between them. Per the germline V gene, CDR1 is LGHNA and CDR2 is YNFKEQ. The CDR3 is made up of 15 amino acids.

The V and J genes are TRBV29-1 and TRBJ2-2, with 9 bases fitting TRBD2. Germline V CDR1 and CDR2: SQVTM, ANQGSEA. The CDR3 extends over 14 amino acids. With 5 bases clipped from V and 5 bases from J, the junction kept 6 bases outside the gene matches. CDR3 protein: CSVHGGRGTGELFF. CDR3 sequence (DNA): TGCAGCGTTCACGGCGGGAGGGGTACCGGGGAGCTGTTTTTT.

This chain connects TRBV2 to TRBJ1-1, with 8 bases fitting TRBD1. V gave up 6 bases and J gave up 10 bases; unmatched junction bases: 10. This CDR3 is 13 amino acids long. Germline values: CDR1 SNHLY, CDR2 FYNNEI. The CDR3 here is CASRETQGAPAFF. CDR3 nucleotides: TGTGCCAGCAGAGAGACGCAGGGGGCACCAGCTTTCTTT.

The chain employs TRBV24-1 and TRBJ1-5; 9 bases map to TRBD1. The CDR3 is 17 residues long. Germline CDR1 and CDR2: KGHDR and SFDVKD. Trimming at V came to 5 bases and at J to 0 bases, leaving 7 bases not matched to a gene. As DNA, the CDR3 is TGTGCCACCAGTGGGGGGACAGGGCTTTATAGCAATCAGCCCCAGCATTTT. This sequence encodes CATSGGTGLYSNQPQHF.

Of note for this clone: A junction end diverges from the germline sequence, so it may reflect a read error. The rearrangement links TRBV5-3 to TRBJ2-1, with 11 positions matching TRBD2. TRBV5-3 is treated as an ORF (open reading frame) with a function not yet certain. The CDR3 covers 15 residues. The CDR3 DNA reads as TGTGTCAGAAGCTTGGCGGGACTAGCGGACAATGAGCAGTTCTTC. Encoded protein: CVRSLAGLADNEQFF.

The J gene is TRBJ2-7, the V gene TRBV30; no definite D call. Germline V gene lookup returns CDR1 GTSNPN and CDR2 SVGIG (reference sequence). The CDR3 contains 11 residues. The chain's CDR3 is CAGATTYEQYF. CDR3 DNA: TGTGCAGGTGCCACTACCTACGAGCAGTACTTC.

The V call is TRBV4-1, the J call TRBJ2-7, with 9 bases that match TRBD2. The CDR3 sequence is 16 residues long. CDR1 is MGHRA and CDR2 is YSYEKL in the germline V gene. The trim removed 3 bases at V and 2 bases at J, leaving 8 bases unmatched. CDR3 protein: CASSHQAGGTPYEQYF. The CDR3 DNA reads TGCGCCAGCAGCCACCAAGCGGGAGGAACACCCTACGAGCAGTACTTC.

The V call is TRBV27, the J call TRBJ2-1; TRBD2 matches 10 bases. Looked up from germline, CDR1 is MNHEY and CDR2 is SMNVEV (reference sequence). J gave up 7 bases and V 2 bases, and 8 bases lay outside the gene matches. The CDR3 is 16 amino acids. The CDR3 DNA reads as TGTGCCAGCAGTTTAGACATAGCGGGAGGTATTAATGAGCAGTTCTTC. The encoded protein is CASSLDIAGGINEQFF.

Regarding this clone: The same CDR3 is also encoded by other DNA sequences in this sample. This chain joins TRBV5-1 and TRBJ2-3, with 10 positions matching TRBD2. V lost 2 bases to trimming and J lost 2 bases; unmatched junction nucleotides: 2. This CDR3 has 15 residues. CDR1 is SGHRS, CDR2 YFSETQ, per germline. The CDR3 protein is CASSLTSGTTDTQYF. DNA of the CDR3: TGCGCCAGCAGCTTAACTAGCGGGACCACAGATACGCAGTATTTT. The full variable domain, with the rest looked up from reference TRBV5-1 and TRBJ2-3, is KAGVTQTPRYLIKTRGQQVTLSCSPISGHRSVSWYQQTPGQGLQFLFEYFSETQRNKGNFPGRFSGRQFSNSRSEMNVSTLELGDSALYLCASSLTSGTTDTQYFGPGTRLTVL.